Listed below are T cell receptor beta chains from one sample, sequenced in a study of tumor and adjacent non-tumor tissue in lung cancer. TCRdb processed the multiplex PCR reads anew with MiXCR; each CDR3 protein has one entry. The table includes 200,000 or so distinct CDR3 sequences, about 76% detected once. The sequenced material came from lung tumor tissue. These receptors came from a man aged 55 to 70 with non-small cell lung cancer. Both conserved end residues are part of each CDR3. A D gene is named only where the DNA matches it firmly. Expanded clones get a size class; other rows say once, few or many, or leave the size out.

CDR3nt: TGCACCAGCAGCCAACCGAGAGGAGGGCCAAGGAACAGTGAAGCTTTCTTT
CDR3aa: CTSSQPRGGPRNSEAFF
v_gene: TRBV4-1
j_gene: TRBJ1-1
d_gene: -
abundance: -

CDR3nt: TGTGCCTGGAGTCTGACAGGGTATGCTTCCTTT
CDR3aa: CAWSLTGYASF
v_gene: TRBV30
j_gene: TRBJ1-1
d_gene: TRBD1
abundance: -

CDR3nt: TGTGCCAGCAGCTTAGGTTTCCAGGGGGCTAGGGAGAGCCCGTACTTC
CDR3aa: CASSLGFQGARESPYF
v_gene: TRBV11-3
j_gene: TRBJ2-5
d_gene: TRBD1
abundance: -

CDR3nt: TGTGCCAGCAGTTGCTCTGGGACAGGGCAAGGCGGGGAGCTGTTTTTT
CDR3aa: CASSCSGTGQGGELFF
v_gene: TRBV6-5
j_gene: TRBJ2-2
d_gene: TRBD1
abundance: -

CDR3nt: TGCGGCGTTGAAGACCCCCGGCTCTCTAGCACAGATACGCAGTATTTT
CDR3aa: CGVEDPRLSSTDTQYF
v_gene: TRBV29-1
j_gene: TRBJ2-3
d_gene: -
abundance: -

CDR3nt: TGTGCCAGCAGTGACACGACTAGCTCGGTTAATGAGCAGTTATTC
CDR3aa: CASSDTTSSVNEQLF
v_gene: TRBV6-4
j_gene: TRBJ2-1
d_gene: TRBD2
abundance: -

CDR3nt: TGTGCCAACAGCTTCACAGGGGTCGATGAAAAACTGTTTTTT
CDR3aa: CANSFTGVDEKLFF
v_gene: TRBV7-9
j_gene: TRBJ1-4
d_gene: TRBD1
abundance: -

CDR3nt: TGCAGTGCTAGAGATGAACAGGCTGTCAACGAGCAGTACTTC
CDR3aa: CSARDEQAVNEQYF
v_gene: TRBV20-1
j_gene: TRBJ2-7
d_gene: -
abundance: -

CDR3nt: TGTGCCAGCTGCTCGTGGGACAGAGGGGAGCAGTACTTC
CDR3aa: CASCSWDRGEQYF
v_gene: TRBV12-3/TRBV12-4
j_gene: TRBJ2-7
d_gene: TRBD1
abundance: once

CDR3nt: TGTGCCAGCAGCTTAGGGATACAAAGGGGGTGCAAGACAGATACGCAGTATTTT
CDR3aa: CASSLGIQRGCKTDTQYF
v_gene: TRBV11-2
j_gene: TRBJ2-3
d_gene: -
abundance: -

CDR3nt: TGTGCCAGCAGCTTAGCGGTGGACGCCATCCAAGAGACCCAGTACTTC
CDR3aa: CASSLAVDAIQETQYF
v_gene: TRBV11-2
j_gene: TRBJ2-5
d_gene: -
abundance: many

CDR3nt: TGTGCCAGCAGCTCCGAGGGGAGGTGGTCTGAAGCCTACTTT
CDR3aa: CASSSEGRWSEAYF
v_gene: TRBV11-3
j_gene: TRBJ1-1
d_gene: -
abundance: few

CDR3nt: TGTGCCAACAGCTGGGGGAGAGCCGTTGAGACCCAGTACTTC
CDR3aa: CANSWGRAVETQYF
v_gene: TRBV12-3/TRBV12-4
j_gene: TRBJ2-5
d_gene: -
abundance: -

CDR3nt: TGTGCCAGCAGTTTAGTTCGGTTGACAGGTCTGAACACTGAAGCTTTCTTT
CDR3aa: CASSLVRLTGLNTEAFF
v_gene: TRBV12-3/TRBV12-4
j_gene: TRBJ1-1
d_gene: -
abundance: many